The rows below give T cell receptor beta chains drawn from one sample of a study of cytomegalovirus exposure and HLA in healthy donors. The protocol was immunoSEQ multiplex PCR, while the TCRdb copy is restricted to in-frame clones and leaves out a portion. The repertoire has about 130,000 clones, over 70% of them found once; the top ten carry about 1.5%. The sequencing input was PBMCs. The receptor set was obtained from a woman aged 35 to 49 in good health and CMV-seronegative. Each CDR3 is given with its conserved first and last residue. The D gene is left open where the match is weak. Size is stated for part of the rows, as once, few or many counts, or as a class when the clone is expanded.

.	TRBV14	TRBJ2-5	few	TGTGCCAGCAGCCCCTGGACTGGGTGGGAGACCCAGTACTTC	CASSPWTGWETQYF
TRBD1	TRBV9	TRBJ1-1	.	TGTGCCGGCAGCATATCACAGGGGGCCTCGAACACTGAAGCTTTCTTT	CAGSISQGASNTEAFF
TRBD2	TRBV5-6	TRBJ2-3	.	TGTGCCAGCAGCTTGAGGTTTCTAGCGGGGGGCACAGATACGCAGTATTTT	CASSLRFLAGGTDTQYF
.	TRBV11-2	TRBJ1-4	.	TGTGCCAGCAGCCAGGGTGCAACTAATGAAAAACTGTTTTTT	CASSQGATNEKLFF
TRBD1	TRBV5-4	TRBJ1-6	.	TGTGCCAGCAGCCCCGGGGGACAGATAAATTCACCCCTCCACTTT	CASSPGGQINSPLHF
TRBD1	TRBV7-2	TRBJ2-7	once	TGTGCCAGCAGCTCCCCGGACAGGGGGCTTGACGAGCAGTACTTC	CASSSPDRGLDEQYF
.	TRBV7-9	TRBJ1-1	.	TGTGCCAGCAGCCACGGGACACTGAACACTGAAGCTTTCTTT	CASSHGTLNTEAFF
.	TRBV27	TRBJ2-7	.	TGTGCCAGCAGTCTTCTTACAGGGCCCTACGAGCAGTACTTC	CASSLLTGPYEQYF
.	TRBV5-1	TRBJ1-1	.	TGCGCCAGCAGCTCCGGACAGACGAACACTGAAGCTTTCTTT	CASSSGQTNTEAFF
TRBD1	TRBV9	TRBJ2-7	.	TGTGCCAGCAGCGTAGGTGGGACAGGTACCTTCGAGCAGTACTTC	CASSVGGTGTFEQYF
TRBD2	TRBV6-1	TRBJ2-7	few	TGTGCCAGCAGGGATAGCGGGGGAGCCTACGAGCAGTACTTC	CASRDSGGAYEQYF
.	TRBV5-8	TRBJ2-5	.	TGTGCCAGCAGTCTCCCCAGCCAAGAGACCCAGTACTTC	CASSLPSQETQYF
TRBD1	TRBV11-2	TRBJ2-7	.	TGTGCCAGCAGCTTAGGGGGACAGAGAGTCTCCTACGAGCAGTACTTC	CASSLGGQRVSYEQYF